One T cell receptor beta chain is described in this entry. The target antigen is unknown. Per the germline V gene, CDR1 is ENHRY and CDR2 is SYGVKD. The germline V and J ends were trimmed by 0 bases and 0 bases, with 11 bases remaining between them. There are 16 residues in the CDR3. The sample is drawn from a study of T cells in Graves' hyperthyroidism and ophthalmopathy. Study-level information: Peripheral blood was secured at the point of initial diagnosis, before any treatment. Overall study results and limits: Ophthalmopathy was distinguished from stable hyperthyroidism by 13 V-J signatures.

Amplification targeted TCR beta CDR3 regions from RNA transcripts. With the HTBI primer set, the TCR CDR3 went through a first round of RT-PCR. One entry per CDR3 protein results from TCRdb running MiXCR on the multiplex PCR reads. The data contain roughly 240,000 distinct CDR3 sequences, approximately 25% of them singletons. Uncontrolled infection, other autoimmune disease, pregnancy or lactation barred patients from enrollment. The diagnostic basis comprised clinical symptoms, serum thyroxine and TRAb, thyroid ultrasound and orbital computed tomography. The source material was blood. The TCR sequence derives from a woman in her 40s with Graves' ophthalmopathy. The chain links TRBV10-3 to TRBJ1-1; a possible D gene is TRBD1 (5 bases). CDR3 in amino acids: CAISESGEGMNTEAFF. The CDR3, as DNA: TGTGCCATCAGTGAGTCGGGGGAGGGGATGAACACTGAAGCTTTCTTT.